This T cell receptor (beta chain) stems from a study of cytotoxic CD8 clonotypes in ibrutinib-treated CLL. Study as a whole: Within the patient group, about a dozen were relapsed/refractory and approximately 14 treatment-naive, and around 18 were IGHV unmutated.

Germline V gene sequence: CDR1 KGHSH, CDR2 LQKENI. The CDR3 is 15 amino acids. The V end was cut by 3 bases, the J end by 1 base, with 12 bases between. Depth targeted 1 in 200,000 to 1 in 1 million T cells, averaging roughly 9.7x coverage per clonotype. Here immunoSEQ multiplex PCR was the method, and the copy in TCRdb shows in-frame clones only, minus some. Of fewer than 13,000 clones in the sample, roughly 83% were seen once. About this clone itself: Its antigen is not known.

General study points: Stable or contracted on treatment, public clonotypes were also uncommon. Baseline levels of clonality went above those of age-matched healthy donors and moved with circulating CD8+ T-cell counts.

This chain connects TRBV18 to TRBJ2-5, with D tentatively TRBD2 (6 bases). This specimen consisted of PBMCs, obtained at disease progression, from a patient treated with ibrutinib. The sequence was obtained from a human donor with chronic lymphocytic leukemia. CDR3 nucleotide sequence: TGTGCCAGCTCACCGGACGGGGGAAGCCAAGAGACCCAGTACTTC. Its protein product is CASSPDGGSQETQYF. Using reference TRBV18 and TRBJ2-5 for the parts outside the CDR3, the full variable domain is NAGVMQNPRHLVRRRGQEARLRCSPMKGHSHVYWYRQLPEEGLKFMVYLQKENIIDESGMPKERFSAEFPKEGPSILRIQQVVRGDSAAYFCASSPDGGSQETQYFGPGTRLLVL.